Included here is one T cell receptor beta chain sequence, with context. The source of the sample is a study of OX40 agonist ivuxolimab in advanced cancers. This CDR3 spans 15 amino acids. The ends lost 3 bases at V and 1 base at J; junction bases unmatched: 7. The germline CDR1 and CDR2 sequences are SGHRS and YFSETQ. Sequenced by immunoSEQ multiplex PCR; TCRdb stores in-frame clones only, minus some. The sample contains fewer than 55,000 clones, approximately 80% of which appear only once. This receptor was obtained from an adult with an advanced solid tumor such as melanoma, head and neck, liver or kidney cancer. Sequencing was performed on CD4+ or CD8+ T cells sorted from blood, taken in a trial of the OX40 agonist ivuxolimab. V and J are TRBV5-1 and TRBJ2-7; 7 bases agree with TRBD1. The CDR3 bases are TGCGCCAGCAGCTATATACAGGGGCGGTCCTACGAGCAGTACGTC. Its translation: CASSYIQGRSYEQYV.